One sample yielded the 4 T cell receptor beta chains listed below, sequenced in a study of CXCR4 blockade with PD-1 therapy in pancreatic cancer. Data came from immunoSEQ multiplex PCR; TCRdb stores just in-frame clones and leaves some out. The sample records about 2,700 clones, around 42% being singletons. The sample was tumor tissue. These receptors all stem from a human donor with pancreatic ductal adenocarcinoma.

The chain uses TRBV18 and TRBJ2-2, with a weak D call TRBD2 (5 bases). This CDR3 region has 14 residues. The ends were cut back, 3 bases at V and 3 bases at J, with 8 bases in the middle. The germline gives CDR1 KGHSH, CDR2 LQKENI. CDR3 in amino acids: CASSPGIHTGELFF. CDR3 nucleotide sequence: TGTGCCAGCTCACCCGGGATCCACACCGGGGAGCTGTTTTTT.

The chain joins TRBV19 to TRBJ1-2, with D perhaps TRBD1 (6 bases). This CDR3 comprises 15 residues. V lost 3 bases and J lost 3, with 14 bases in between. In germline, CDR1 is LNHDA, CDR2 SQIVND (reference sequence). The CDR3 sequence: CASSMSGGKDYGYTF. The CDR3 coding sequence is TGTGCCAGTAGTATGTCCGGGGGCAAGGACTATGGCTACACCTTC.

By share of the sample, this clone is medium-sized. The V gene is TRBV6-8, the J gene TRBJ1-1, with a weak D call TRBD1 (5 bases). The CDR3 consists of 14 residues. CDR1 is MNHGY and CDR2 is SAAAGT in the germline V gene. V lost 6 bases to trimming and J lost 1 base, with 12 bases between them. CDR3 bases: TGTGCCAGCAGGAGGGACGGTGGGAACACTGAAGCTTTCTTT. Translating it yields CASRRDGGNTEAFF.

This clone was counted only a few times. V gene TRBV15 combines with J gene TRBJ1-3, with a possible D match to TRBD1 (5 bases). The CDR3 covers 16 residues. Trimming pared 2 bases from V and 0 bases from J, leaving 11 bases between. Germline V gene data show CDR1 as LNHNV and CDR2 as YYDKDF (reference sequence). The CDR3 DNA is TGTGCCACCAGCAGAATTATCGACAGCTCTGGAAACACCATATATTTT. Translating it yields CATSRIIDSSGNTIYF.